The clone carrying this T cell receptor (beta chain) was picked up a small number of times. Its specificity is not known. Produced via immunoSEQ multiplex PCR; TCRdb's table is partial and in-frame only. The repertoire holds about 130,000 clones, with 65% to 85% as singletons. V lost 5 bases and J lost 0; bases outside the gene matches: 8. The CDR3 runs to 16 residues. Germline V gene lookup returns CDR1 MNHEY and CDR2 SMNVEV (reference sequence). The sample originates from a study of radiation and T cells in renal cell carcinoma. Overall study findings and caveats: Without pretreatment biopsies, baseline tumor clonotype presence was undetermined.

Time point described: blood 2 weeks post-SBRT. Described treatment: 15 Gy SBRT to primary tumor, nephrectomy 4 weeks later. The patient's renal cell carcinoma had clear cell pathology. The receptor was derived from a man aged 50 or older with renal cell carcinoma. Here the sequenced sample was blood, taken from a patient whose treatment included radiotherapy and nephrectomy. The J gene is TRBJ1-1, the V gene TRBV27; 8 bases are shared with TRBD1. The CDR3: CASSIQGAGMNTEAFF. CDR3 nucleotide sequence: TGTGCCAGCAGTATCCAGGGGGCTGGGATGAACACTGAAGCTTTCTTT.